These T cell receptor beta chains were read from a single sample in a study of blood T cell repertoires in COVID-19. Profiled with immunoSEQ multiplex PCR; TCRdb holds only in-frame clones, not every one. Of about 210,000 clones listed, roughly 90% are singletons. Material for sequencing was peripheral blood. Source of these receptors: a woman between 70 and 85 years old with acute or convalescent COVID-19. CDR3s include the opening cysteine and the closing phenylalanine or tryptophan. The order of the fields is J gene, CDR3 length, clone size, V gene, D gene, CDR3 protein, CDR3 DNA. D genes are given only for firm matches. For some rows the clone size is stated as once, few or many, or as a class when expanded; others skip it.

>TRBJ2-1|14|NA|TRBV5-4|TRBD1
CASSRDRDNNEQFF
TGTGCCAGCAGCCGAGACAGGGACAACAATGAGCAGTTCTTC
>TRBJ2-3|15|once|TRBV10-3|TRBD2
CAIRNSGGYTDTQYF
TGTGCCATCAGGAATAGCGGGGGGTACACAGATACGCAGTATTTT
>TRBJ2-7|17|once|TRBV15|TRBD2
CATSREKSLAGAYEQYF
TGTGCCACCAGCAGGGAAAAATCTTTAGCGGGAGCTTACGAGCAGTACTTC
>TRBJ2-5|16|NA|TRBV20-1|NA
CSAIEGAGGYQETQYF
TGCAGTGCTATTGAGGGGGCCGGGGGGTACCAAGAGACCCAGTACTTC
>TRBJ1-5|18|once|TRBV27|TRBD1
CASSFRRGTAYSNQPQHF
TGTGCCAGCAGTTTCCGCCGGGGGACAGCCTATAGCAATCAGCCCCAGCATTTT
>TRBJ2-5|12|once|TRBV6-5|TRBD2
CASTGEGETQYF
TGTGCCAGCACCGGGGAGGGTGAGACCCAGTACTTC
>TRBJ2-1|15|NA|TRBV24-1|NA
CATSDLQGGLDEQFF
TGTGCCACCAGTGATTTGCAGGGGGGTCTCGATGAGCAGTTCTTC
>TRBJ2-3|14|once|TRBV6-5|NA
CASSYTRGTDTQYF
TGTGCCAGCAGTTACACTAGGGGCACAGATACGCAGTATTTT
>TRBJ1-3|15|NA|TRBV5-1|NA
CASSFGQGAGNTIYF
TGCGCCAGCAGCTTCGGCCAGGGCGCCGGAAACACCATATATTTT
>TRBJ1-3|16|NA|TRBV5-4|TRBD1
CASSLGTGKSGNTIYF
TGTGCCAGCAGCTTGGGGACAGGGAAATCTGGAAACACCATATATTTT
>TRBJ1-2|14|NA|TRBV18|NA
CASSPNGGNYGYTF
TGTGCCAGCTCACCGAACGGCGGAAACTATGGCTACACCTTC
>TRBJ2-7|15|NA|TRBV6-5|TRBD1
CASSPHRGRSYEQYF
TGTGCCAGCAGTCCCCACAGGGGAAGGTCCTACGAGCAGTACTTC
>TRBJ2-5|15|once|TRBV7-7|TRBD2
CASSLAGGSQETQYF
TGTGCTAGCAGTCTAGCGGGGGGGTCCCAAGAGACCCAGTACTTC
>TRBJ1-6|14|NA|TRBV14|NA
CASSQLGGASPLHF
TGTGCCAGCAGCCAACTGGGAGGGGCTTCACCCCTCCACTTT
>TRBJ2-7|13|NA|TRBV10-2|TRBD1
CASTGTGRDEQYF
TGCGCCAGCACCGGGACAGGGCGCGACGAGCAGTACTTC
>TRBJ2-2|15|NA|TRBV13|NA
CASSLNRGATGELFF
TGTGCCAGCAGCCTAAATAGGGGTGCCACCGGGGAGCTGTTTTTT
>TRBJ1-2|15|NA|TRBV6-2/TRBV6-3|NA
CASSPSLASQGGYTF
TGTGCCAGCAGTCCGTCGTTAGCTTCTCAAGGTGGCTACACCTTC
>TRBJ1-6|15|once|TRBV7-9|TRBD1
CASSYGQGMNSPLHF
TGTGCCAGCAGCTACGGACAGGGAATGAATTCACCCCTCCACTTT
>TRBJ2-3|15|NA|TRBV6-1|TRBD2
CASSERAGGADTQYF
TGTGCCAGCAGTGAACGGGCCGGGGGGGCGGATACGCAGTATTTT
>TRBJ2-7|15|few|TRBV7-9|NA
CASSLNPGSSYEQYF
TGTGCCAGCAGCTTAAATCCGGGGAGCTCCTACGAGCAGTACTTC
>TRBJ1-1|15|NA|TRBV5-6|TRBD1
CASSSGQFMNTEAFF
TGTGCCAGCAGCTCGGGACAGTTCATGAACACTGAAGCTTTCTTT
>TRBJ2-3|13|NA|TRBV6-5|NA
CATKPGSADTQYF
TGTGCCACCAAACCGGGAAGCGCAGATACGCAGTATTTT
>TRBJ2-3|15|NA|TRBV10-1|TRBD1
CASSEVGQGADTQYF
TGCGCCAGCAGTGAAGTTGGACAGGGCGCAGATACGCAGTATTTT
>TRBJ2-6|18|NA|TRBV7-6|TRBD2
CASSPWGTIPSGANVLTF
TGTGCCAGCAGCCCATGGGGGACTATCCCCTCTGGGGCCAACGTCCTGACTTTC
>TRBJ2-2|13|NA|TRBV7-3|NA
CASSRKRTGELFF
TGTGCCAGCAGCCGGAAGCGGACCGGGGAGCTGTTTTTT
>TRBJ1-4|15|once|TRBV5-1|NA
CASSLGGATNEKLFF
TGCGCCAGCAGCCTCGGGGGGGCAACTAATGAAAAACTGTTTTTT
>TRBJ2-2|13|NA|TRBV19|NA
CASSIQAPGELFF
TGTGCCAGTAGTATTCAGGCGCCCGGGGAGCTGTTTTTT
>TRBJ2-4|15|NA|TRBV6-5|NA
CASSASRLAKNIQYF
TGTGCCAGCAGCGCCTCGAGGTTAGCCAAAAACATTCAGTACTTC
>TRBJ1-5|17|NA|TRBV7-8|NA
CASSLAGHIGNNQPQHF
TGTGCCAGCAGCTTGGCAGGACATATCGGTAACAATCAGCCCCAGCATTTT
>TRBJ2-1|12|NA|TRBV11-3|NA
CASSLDANEQFF
TGTGCCAGCAGCTTAGATGCGAATGAGCAGTTCTTC
>TRBJ2-7|15|NA|TRBV5-1|NA
CASSPWDWRSYEQYF
TGCGCCAGCAGCCCGTGGGACTGGCGCTCCTACGAGCAGTACTTC
>TRBJ2-2|16|NA|TRBV5-1|TRBD2
CASSLHPSGVGGELFF
TGCGCCAGCAGCTTACACCCTAGCGGGGTTGGCGGGGAGCTGTTTTTT
>TRBJ1-6|15|NA|TRBV5-4|NA
CASSLIGGNNSPLHF
TGTGCCAGCAGCTTGATCGGGGGGAATAATTCACCCCTCCACTTT
>TRBJ2-7|13|NA|TRBV27|NA
CASSDRLAYEQYF
TGTGCCAGCAGTGACAGGTTGGCGTACGAGCAGTACTTC
>TRBJ2-5|15|NA|TRBV27|TRBD2
CASSHTPSGGETQYF
TGTGCCAGCAGCCACACCCCTAGCGGAGGGGAGACCCAGTACTTC
>TRBJ1-2|12|NA|TRBV14|NA
CASRSRVGGYTF
TGTGCCAGCAGGAGCCGGGTTGGTGGCTACACCTTC
>TRBJ2-7|15|once|TRBV6-5|TRBD1
CASSYEGQGGLEQYF
TGTGCCAGCAGTTACGAGGGACAGGGAGGTCTCGAGCAGTACTTC
>TRBJ1-1|12|NA|TRBV7-9|NA
CASSRDTDEAFF
TGTGCCAGCAGTCGTGACACCGATGAAGCTTTCTTT
>TRBJ2-1|16|once|TRBV2|TRBD2
CASSAGLAGGLNEQFF
TGTGCCAGCAGTGCCGGACTAGCGGGGGGTTTAAATGAGCAGTTCTTC
>TRBJ1-6|15|NA|TRBV10-3|NA
CAISESQGTNSPLHF
TGTGCCATCAGTGAGTCGCAGGGTACTAATTCACCCCTCCACTTT
>TRBJ1-2|13|NA|TRBV5-6|NA
CASSYEDSGGYTF
TGTGCCAGCAGCTACGAGGACTCGGGTGGCTACACCTTC
>TRBJ1-1|18|NA|TRBV5-4|TRBD1
CASSSPTGQGRGNTEAFF
TGTGCCAGCAGTTCCCCAACGGGACAGGGTAGGGGGAACACTGAAGCTTTCTTT
>TRBJ2-7|12|NA|TRBV7-2|NA
CASSPNLYEQYF
TGTGCCAGCAGCCCTAACCTCTACGAGCAGTACTTC
>TRBJ1-3|14|NA|TRBV5-1|NA
CASSLGTEGNTIYF
TGCGCCAGCAGCTTGGGAACAGAAGGAAACACCATATATTTT
>TRBJ1-1|13|NA|TRBV19|NA
CASSMTGNTEAFF
TGTGCCAGTAGTATGACAGGGAACACTGAAGCTTTCTTT
>TRBJ1-5|14|NA|TRBV6-5|NA
CASKSGGVHQPQHF
TGTGCCAGCAAGAGCGGAGGGGTTCATCAGCCCCAGCATTTT
>TRBJ1-5|15|once|TRBV3-1/TRBV3-2|NA
CASSQGHSPNQPQHF
TGTGCCAGCAGCCAAGGACACAGTCCCAATCAGCCCCAGCATTTT
>TRBJ2-4|15|NA|TRBV3-1/TRBV3-2|NA
CASSQDWYRKNIQYF
TGTGCCAGCAGCCAAGATTGGTACAGAAAAAACATTCAGTACTTC
>TRBJ2-1|12|NA|TRBV19|TRBD2
CASSVLAGVEFF
TGTGCCAGTAGTGTCCTAGCGGGAGTTGAGTTCTTC
>TRBJ2-1|15|once|TRBV5-1|TRBD1
CASSPGQSQQNEQFF
TGCGCCAGCAGCCCGGGACAGTCACAACAAAATGAGCAGTTCTTC
>TRBJ1-6|16|few|TRBV4-2|TRBD1
CASSQDAGQGASPLHF
TGTGCCAGCAGCCAAGACGCGGGACAGGGGGCCTCACCCCTCCACTTT
>TRBJ1-2|18|NA|TRBV5-1|NA
CASSLTMTGLQSNYGYTF
TGCGCCAGCAGCTTGACTATGACAGGCCTACAATCTAACTATGGCTACACCTTC
>TRBJ1-5|15|NA|TRBV28|TRBD1
CASTVGDRGFQPQHF
TGTGCCAGCACCGTGGGGGACAGGGGGTTTCAGCCCCAGCATTTT
>TRBJ2-7|15|NA|TRBV3-1/TRBV3-2|NA
CASSPFAGQIYEQYF
TGTGCCAGCAGCCCCTTCGCGGGACAGATCTACGAGCAGTACTTC
>TRBJ1-1|16|NA|TRBV19|NA
CASSPPRVLLNTEAFF
TGTGCCAGTAGTCCCCCCAGGGTCCTATTGAACACTGAAGCTTTCTTT
>TRBJ2-2|15|few|TRBV7-3|TRBD2
CASSSSGSWGGELFF
TGTGCCAGCAGCTCTAGCGGGAGTTGGGGCGGGGAGCTGTTTTTT
>TRBJ2-3|14|once|TRBV24-1|TRBD2
CATSASGTADTQYF
TGTGCCACCAGTGCGAGCGGGACCGCAGATACGCAGTATTTT
>TRBJ2-4|16|NA|TRBV6-1|TRBD1
CASRETGGKTKNIQYF
TGTGCCAGCAGAGAAACAGGGGGCAAAACCAAAAACATTCAGTACTTC
>TRBJ1-3|13|NA|TRBV24-1|NA
CATSMSSGNTIYF
TGTGCCACCAGTATGAGCTCTGGAAACACCATATATTTT